The 24 T cell receptor beta chains presented below share a single source sample, sequenced in a study of blood T cell repertoires in COVID-19 (dated by TCRdb to the early 2020s). Library creation used the immunoSEQ multiplex PCR assay. TCRdb holds this immuneACCESS table with in-frame rearrangements only. Some clones are missing; in checked studies, unresolved V genes explain under half, and the rest has no known cause. For this sample the table gives some 360,000 clones, of which roughly 87% were detected only once. The ten largest clones capture 3% to 4.5% of the sample. The material sequenced was peripheral blood. Receptors originate from a woman aged 60-70 years with COVID-19, enrolled during active disease.

J is TRBJ1-2 and V is TRBV28; D call uncertain. This CDR3 has 13 residues. V was cut by 6 bases and J by 6 bases, with 14 bases left in between. Germline V gene data show CDR1 as MDHEN and CDR2 as SYDVKM. As DNA, the CDR3 is TGTGCCAGCAGCCCGGCGTTAACTAATGGCTACACCTTC. This gives the protein CASSPALTNGYTF.

The genes are TRBV9 and TRBJ2-7; 12 nucleotides agree with TRBD2. CDR1 is SGDLS and CDR2 is YYNGEE in the germline V gene. CDR3 size: 15 residues. The junction had 5 bases not matched to a gene; V was cut back by 4 bases and J by 3 bases. The CDR3 loop is CASSTLAGGNYEQYF. The CDR3 DNA follows: TGTGCCAGCAGCACGCTAGCGGGGGGGAACTACGAGCAGTACTTC. Filled out from reference TRBV9 and TRBJ2-7, the complete variable domain reads DSGVTQTPKHLITATGQRVTLRCSPRSGDLSVYWYQQSLDQGLQFLIQYYNGEERAKGNILERFSAQQFPDLHSELNLSSLELGDSALYFCASSTLAGGNYEQYFGPGTRLTVT.

The chain has TRBV5-1 and TRBJ1-1, with 7 bases lining up with TRBD1. V was clipped by 3 bases and J by 6 bases; unmatched bases: 5. Germline V lookup: CDR1 SGHRS, CDR2 YFSETQ. This CDR3 contains 13 residues. The CDR3 loop is CASSWGDSPEAFF. CDR3 bases: TGCGCCAGCAGCTGGGGGGACAGTCCTGAAGCTTTCTTT.

The chain has TRBV14 and TRBJ1-6; TRBD1 matches 7 bases. This CDR3 spans 16 amino acids. V was clipped by 4 bases and J by 4 bases; unmatched bases: 7. Germline CDR1 and CDR2: SGHDN and FVKESK. The CDR3 is CASSPGTAKYNSPLHF. In DNA, the CDR3 is TGTGCCAGCAGCCCCGGGACAGCTAAATATAATTCACCCCTCCACTTT.

This chain connects TRBV9 to TRBJ2-3; 9 bases align to TRBD1. The ends lost 3 bases at V and 1 base at J; junction bases unmatched: 3. This CDR3 spans 15 amino acids. Germline lookup yields CDR1 SGDLS and CDR2 YYNGEE. The CDR3 DNA follows: TGTGCCAGCAGCGGGGACAGGGTGGGCACAGATACGCAGTATTTT. This sequence encodes CASSGDRVGTDTQYF.

The chain recombines TRBV30 with TRBJ1-4; D unresolved. Germline CDR1 and CDR2: GTSNPN and SVGIG (reference sequence). The CDR3 length is 14 residues. V shed 0 bases and J shed 7 bases, with 12 bases lying between them. In DNA, the CDR3 is TGTGCCTGGAGTGTACAGCGGACTGGTGAAAAACTGTTTTTT. This sequence encodes CAWSVQRTGEKLFF.

The chain employs TRBV5-1 and TRBJ2-1; D is perhaps TRBD2 (6 bases). Germline CDR1 is SGHRS and CDR2 is YFSETQ. The CDR3 is 15 amino acids. V dropped 4 bases and J dropped 6 bases, with 17 bases sitting between them. This CDR3 reads CASSPTKTGLNEQFF. CDR3 bases: TGCGCCAGCAGCCCAACTAAAACGGGACTCAATGAGCAGTTCTTC.

The chain carries TRBV27 and TRBJ2-7, with 7 bases aligning to TRBD2. CDR1 MNHEY and CDR2 SMNVEV come from the germline V gene (reference sequence). The CDR3 contains 16 residues. Trimming at V came to 6 bases and at J to 3 bases, leaving 14 bases not matched to a gene. The DNA of the CDR3 is TGTGCCAGCAGCCGCTATTCCCCTGGGGGGGGCTACGAGCAGTACTTC. Protein sequence: CASSRYSPGGGYEQYF.

V and J are TRBV6-1 and TRBJ1-3; D may be TRBD1 (6 bases). V dropped 4 bases and J dropped 2 bases, with 18 bases sitting between them. This CDR3 has 17 amino acids. Germline assignment: CDR1 MNHNS and CDR2 SASEGT. The CDR3 DNA sequence: TGTGCCAGCAGTGGAACAAGTGGAAGGGGGACTGGAAACACCATATATTTT. Amino acids: CASSGTSGRGTGNTIYF.

This clone has only one observation. Other DNA sequences from this sample encode an identical CDR3 as well. This chain joins TRBV5-1 and TRBJ1-1; D uncertain. This CDR3 has 13 residues. V was cut by 0 bases and J by 4 bases, with 7 bases left in between. The V gene's germline CDR1 is SGHRS and CDR2 YFSETQ. CDR3 nucleotides: TGCGCCAGCAGCTTGGTACGGAGCACTGAAGCTTTCTTT. It translates to CASSLVRSTEAFF.

The rearrangement joins TRBV11-3 to TRBJ1-3; TRBD1 is a possible D gene (6 bases). The CDR3 loop spans 15 amino acids. Germline loops: CDR1 SGHNT, CDR2 YENEEA. Trimming cost V 2 bases and J 2 bases, with 10 bases left between them. CDR3 in DNA: TGTGCCAGCAGCTTATCGGGGGGCCCTGGAAACACCATATATTTT. Its protein product is CASSLSGGPGNTIYF.

This clone was detected once. J is TRBJ2-3 and V is TRBV2, with a tentative D call TRBD2 (7 bases). This CDR3 has 15 amino acids. Germline values: CDR1 SNHLY, CDR2 FYNNEI. V lost 2 bases to trimming and J lost 6 bases, with 15 bases between them. DNA of the CDR3: TGTGCCAGCAGTGAATTTGGGGGGGCCTGGGATACGCAGTATTTT. Its translation is CASSEFGGAWDTQYF.

The CDR3 loop is CASSYIRVGYGYTF. CDR3 in DNA: TGCGCCAGCAGCTACATTCGGGTTGGCTATGGCTACACCTTC. The chain employs TRBV4-1 and TRBJ1-2; D is unclear. Germline V lookup: CDR1 MGHRA, CDR2 YSYEKL. The CDR3 covers 14 residues. Trimming cost V 5 bases and J 4 bases, with 14 bases left between them.

The chain uses TRBV5-1 and TRBJ2-7, with 7 bases fitting TRBD1. The CDR3 runs 15 residues. Germline loops: CDR1 SGHRS, CDR2 YFSETQ. The J segment lost 5 bases and the V segment lost 0 bases, leaving 8 bases of the junction unmatched. The CDR3 here is CASSLARLTGDEQYF. CDR3 DNA: TGCGCCAGCAGCTTGGCCCGGTTAACAGGGGACGAGCAGTACTTC.

V usage is TRBV4-1 and J usage is TRBJ2-5; D unclear. CDR3 length equals 17 residues. V was trimmed by 0 bases and J by 5 bases, leaving 19 bases between them. CDR1 and CDR2 (germline): MGHRA, YSYEKL. CDR3: CASSQDQPGALRETQYF. The DNA of the CDR3 is TGCGCCAGCAGCCAAGACCAACCCGGAGCGCTAAGGGAGACCCAGTACTTC.

This chain joins TRBV28 and TRBJ1-5; the D gene is possibly TRBD1 (6 bases). Trimming left V 5 bases short and J 0 bases short, with 11 bases between. Germline V gene lookup returns CDR1 MDHEN and CDR2 SYDVKM. The CDR3 runs 15 residues. CDR3 sequence (DNA): TGTGCCAGCAGTGCAGGGGCGGTTAGCAATCAGCCCCAGCATTTT. Translating gives CASSAGAVSNQPQHF.

V and J are TRBV7-6 and TRBJ2-1, with 10 bases lining up with TRBD2. The CDR3 is made up of 17 amino acids. J was trimmed by 6 bases and V by 5 bases; bases with no gene match: 13. Germline lookup yields CDR1 SGHVS and CDR2 FNYEAQ. CDR3 DNA sequence: TGTGCCAGCAGCACTTATCAGCCGGGACTAGCGTCCAATGAGCAGTTCTTC. It specifies CASSTYQPGLASNEQFF.

The chain recombines TRBV7-3 with TRBJ1-1; 7 bases are shared with TRBD1. J was trimmed by 5 bases and V by 2 bases; bases with no gene match: 8. The CDR3 covers 15 residues. From germline, CDR1 is SGHTA and CDR2 FQGTGA. CDR3 region: CASSLSPAGGTEAFF. CDR3 DNA sequence: TGTGCCAGCAGCTTATCCCCAGCAGGGGGGACTGAAGCTTTCTTT.

The rearrangement uses TRBV3-1 (or the pseudogene TRBV3-2) and TRBJ1-5; no firm D call. The V and J ends lost 1 base and 3 bases respectively, with 7 bases between them. CDR3 length equals 14 residues. Germline values: CDR1 LGHDT, CDR2 YNNKEL (reference sequence). Here the CDR3 DNA reads TGTGCCAGCAGCCAAGCGGGATACAATCAGCCCCAGCATTTT. Protein: CASSQAGYNQPQHF.

The chain is built from TRBV30 and TRBJ2-2, with 10 positions matching TRBD2. V dropped 3 bases and J dropped 4; count of bases not matched to a gene: 11. This CDR3 region has 17 residues. Germline V gene sequence: CDR1 GTSNPN, CDR2 SVGIG (reference sequence). Written as DNA, the CDR3 is TGTGCCTGGAGCCTAAGCCGAGCGGGGGGGCCCACCGGGGAGCTGTTTTTT. Translated, it gives CAWSLSRAGGPTGELFF.

V and J are TRBV6-5 and TRBJ1-2; D may be TRBD1 (5 bases). The V end was cut by 7 bases, the J end by 3 bases, with 15 bases between. CDR3 size: 14 residues. Germline V gene lookup returns CDR1 MNHEY and CDR2 SVGAGI. The CDR3 coding sequence is TGTGCCAGCACTATCGGGGGGGGTTACTATGGCTACACCTTC. This codes for CASTIGGGYYGYTF.

The chain carries TRBV6-5 and TRBJ1-2; D might be TRBD1 (6 bases). Germline-derived CDR1 and CDR2 are MNHEY and SVGAGI. The CDR3 covers 13 residues. The germline V and J ends were trimmed by 3 bases and 4 bases, with 9 bases remaining between them. This CDR3 reads CASSYVTGYGYTF. Written as DNA, the CDR3 is TGTGCCAGCAGTTATGTGACAGGCTATGGCTACACCTTC.

The chain uses TRBV4-2 and TRBJ1-2; D gene ambiguous. The length of the CDR3 is 15 residues. V was cut by 1 base and J by 2 bases, with 11 bases left in between. The germline gives CDR1 LGHNA, CDR2 YNFKEQ. For the CDR3, the DNA is TGTGCCAGCAGCCAAGGACACGTGGGCAACTATGGCTACACCTTC. Protein: CASSQGHVGNYGYTF.

The chain combines TRBV28 with TRBJ2-3, with TRBD2 matching 8 bases. The CDR3 loop spans 14 amino acids. V was pared by 2 bases and J by 5 bases, with 3 bases of the junction left unmatched. Germline V gives CDR1 MDHEN, CDR2 SYDVKM. The CDR3, as DNA: TGTGCCAGCAGTTTACCGGGGGGGAGAGATACGCAGTATTTT. It is translated as CASSLPGGRDTQYF.